A selection of T cell receptor beta chains follows, all from one sample in a study of T cells in localized non-small cell lung cancer. Assay used: immunoSEQ multiplex PCR; TCRdb lists only in-frame clones, some missing. Among several thousand clones listed, roughly 86% were seen once. The material was peripheral blood, obtained before any cancer treatment. All receptors derive from a female donor over 55 with stage II squamous cell lung carcinoma. CDR3s include the opening cysteine and the closing phenylalanine or tryptophan. D genes are given only for firm matches. Rows give clone size only sometimes, using once, few, many, or a class for an expanded clone.

D gene: .; J gene: TRBJ1-1; clone size: .; V gene: TRBV5-1; CDR3 length: 14; CDR3 DNA: TGCGCCAGCAGCCTCTCTTCGGCTAACACTGAAGCTTTCTTT; CDR3 protein: CASSLSSANTEAFF
D gene: .; J gene: TRBJ1-2; clone size: once; V gene: TRBV7-2; CDR3 length: 12; CDR3 DNA: TGTGCCAGCAGCCAAACAGGTGCCGGCTACACCTTC; CDR3 protein: CASSQTGAGYTF
D gene: TRBD1; J gene: TRBJ1-2; clone size: .; V gene: TRBV27; CDR3 length: 14; CDR3 DNA: TGTGCCAGCAGCCGGGACAGGGGGCTCTTTGGCTACACCTTC; CDR3 protein: CASSRDRGLFGYTF
D gene: .; J gene: TRBJ1-6; clone size: .; V gene: TRBV9; CDR3 length: 15; CDR3 DNA: TGTGCCAGCAGCGCTCAGGATTTGGACGGTTCACCCCTCCACTTT; CDR3 protein: CASSAQDLDGSPLHF
D gene: TRBD1; J gene: TRBJ1-5; clone size: .; V gene: TRBV6-6; CDR3 length: 15; CDR3 DNA: TGTGCCAGCAGTTCGGCCGACAGGGGGCATCAGCCCCAGCATTTT; CDR3 protein: CASSSADRGHQPQHF
D gene: TRBD1; J gene: TRBJ1-5; clone size: .; V gene: TRBV19; CDR3 length: 15; CDR3 DNA: TGTGCCAGTAGTACCCGGGACAGCTTAAATCAGCCCCAGCATTTT; CDR3 protein: CASSTRDSLNQPQHF
D gene: .; J gene: TRBJ1-1; clone size: once; V gene: TRBV2; CDR3 length: 12; CDR3 DNA: TGTGCCAGCAGTGAACTCGGGACTGAAGCTTTCTTT; CDR3 protein: CASSELGTEAFF
D gene: TRBD1; J gene: TRBJ1-5; clone size: .; V gene: TRBV29-1; CDR3 length: 13; CDR3 DNA: TGCAGCGTCGGACAGGGGATCAATCAGCCCCAGCATTTT; CDR3 protein: CSVGQGINQPQHF
D gene: TRBD1; J gene: TRBJ1-5; clone size: few; V gene: TRBV7-9; CDR3 length: 14; CDR3 DNA: TGTGCCAGCAGCTTGGGACAGGTTGGTCAGCCCCAGCATTTT; CDR3 protein: CASSLGQVGQPQHF
D gene: .; J gene: TRBJ2-5; clone size: .; V gene: TRBV2; CDR3 length: 14; CDR3 DNA: TGTGCCAGCAAATCCCAGGGCTTCCAAGAGACCCAGTACTTC; CDR3 protein: CASKSQGFQETQYF
D gene: TRBD2; J gene: TRBJ2-1; clone size: few; V gene: TRBV5-1; CDR3 length: 16; CDR3 DNA: TGCGCCAGCAGCTTGGGGGCTAGCGGGGCACCGAGTGAGCAGTTCTTC; CDR3 protein: CASSLGASGAPSEQFF
D gene: .; J gene: TRBJ2-3; clone size: .; V gene: TRBV9; CDR3 length: 13; CDR3 DNA: TGTGCCAGCAGCGTAGTAGTGTCCGATACGCAGTATTTT; CDR3 protein: CASSVVVSDTQYF
D gene: .; J gene: TRBJ1-2; clone size: .; V gene: TRBV6-1; CDR3 length: 14; CDR3 DNA: TGTGCCAGCAGTGTATCGATACGGGGGCATGGCTACACCTTC; CDR3 protein: CASSVSIRGHGYTF
D gene: .; J gene: TRBJ1-3; clone size: .; V gene: TRBV7-2; CDR3 length: 17; CDR3 DNA: TGTGCCAGCAGCTTAACACCGGCAAGCAGCTTAGGAAACACCATATATTTT; CDR3 protein: CASSLTPASSLGNTIYF
D gene: TRBD1; J gene: TRBJ1-2; clone size: .; V gene: TRBV29-1; CDR3 length: 11; CDR3 DNA: TGCAGCACTACAGGGGACCATGGCCACACCTTC; CDR3 protein: CSTTGDHGHTF
D gene: TRBD2; J gene: TRBJ2-7; clone size: once; V gene: TRBV19; CDR3 length: 14; CDR3 DNA: TGTGCCAGTAGCGGACTAGCGGGAGGTGGGGAGCAGTACTTC; CDR3 protein: CASSGLAGGGEQYF
D gene: .; J gene: TRBJ2-7; clone size: few; V gene: TRBV7-9; CDR3 length: 11; CDR3 DNA: TGTGCCAGCAGCGCGGCCTACGAGCAGTACTTC; CDR3 protein: CASSAAYEQYF
D gene: TRBD1; J gene: TRBJ1-2; clone size: once; V gene: TRBV5-4; CDR3 length: 15; CDR3 DNA: TGTGCCAGCAGCTTGGCTGGACAGGTTAACTATGGCTACACCTTC; CDR3 protein: CASSLAGQVNYGYTF
D gene: .; J gene: TRBJ2-7; clone size: .; V gene: TRBV7-9; CDR3 length: 14; CDR3 DNA: TGTGCCAGCAGTCCCGGGAACTCGAGAGGGGAGCAGTACTTC; CDR3 protein: CASSPGNSRGEQYF
D gene: .; J gene: TRBJ1-4; clone size: .; V gene: TRBV28; CDR3 length: 17; CDR3 DNA: TGTGCCAGCAGTCCTACAGGGTGGGCAGCAACTAATGAAAAACTGTTTTTT; CDR3 protein: CASSPTGWAATNEKLFF
D gene: TRBD1; J gene: TRBJ1-1; clone size: .; V gene: TRBV5-1; CDR3 length: 17; CDR3 DNA: TGCGCCAGCAGCCCGCGGACAGGGGGCCGGGAAAACACTGAAGCTTTCTTT; CDR3 protein: CASSPRTGGRENTEAFF
D gene: .; J gene: TRBJ1-5; clone size: .; V gene: TRBV5-6; CDR3 length: 12; CDR3 DNA: TGTGCCAGCAGCGTCAGGGGTCAGCCCCAGCATTTT; CDR3 protein: CASSVRGQPQHF
D gene: TRBD2; J gene: TRBJ2-5; clone size: .; V gene: TRBV5-8; CDR3 length: 18; CDR3 DNA: TGTGCCAGCAGATGGACTAGCGGGAGGGCCCGGTCTGATGAGACCCAGTACTTC; CDR3 protein: CASRWTSGRARSDETQYF
D gene: .; J gene: TRBJ2-3; clone size: .; V gene: TRBV5-4; CDR3 length: 15; CDR3 DNA: TGTGCCAGCAGCCAGGAGGGAATCCGGACAGATACGCAGTATTTT; CDR3 protein: CASSQEGIRTDTQYF
D gene: .; J gene: TRBJ1-1; clone size: few; V gene: TRBV19; CDR3 length: 13; CDR3 DNA: TGTGCCAGTAGCCCCCAGGTGAACACTGAAGCTTTCTTT; CDR3 protein: CASSPQVNTEAFF
D gene: .; J gene: TRBJ1-4; clone size: .; V gene: TRBV4-1; CDR3 length: 15; CDR3 DNA: TGCGCCAGCAGCCAAGATGTCACAGCAATTGAAAAACTGTTTTTT; CDR3 protein: CASSQDVTAIEKLFF
D gene: .; J gene: TRBJ2-1; clone size: .; V gene: TRBV5-1; CDR3 length: 13; CDR3 DNA: TGCGCCAGCAGCCCCTGGAACGACAATGAGCAGTTCTTC; CDR3 protein: CASSPWNDNEQFF
D gene: .; J gene: TRBJ2-3; clone size: .; V gene: TRBV7-2; CDR3 length: 14; CDR3 DNA: TGTGCCAGCAGCTTTTCCCGGGGATACGATACGCAGTATTTT; CDR3 protein: CASSFSRGYDTQYF
D gene: .; J gene: TRBJ2-3; clone size: .; V gene: TRBV5-1; CDR3 length: 11; CDR3 DNA: TGCGCCAGCAGCCTCGCAGATACGCAGTATTTT; CDR3 protein: CASSLADTQYF
D gene: .; J gene: TRBJ2-2; clone size: .; V gene: TRBV7-8; CDR3 length: 14; CDR3 DNA: TGTGCCAGCAGCTTACGCAGAGACACCGGGGAGCTGTTTTTT; CDR3 protein: CASSLRRDTGELFF
D gene: .; J gene: TRBJ2-5; clone size: .; V gene: TRBV7-9; CDR3 length: 12; CDR3 DNA: TGTGCCAGCAGCTCTCCTCTAGAGACCCAGTACTTC; CDR3 protein: CASSSPLETQYF
D gene: TRBD1; J gene: TRBJ1-1; clone size: .; V gene: TRBV7-2; CDR3 length: 11; CDR3 DNA: TGTGCCAGCAGCAACCGGGACAGCAGCTTCTTT; CDR3 protein: CASSNRDSSFF
D gene: .; J gene: TRBJ2-5; clone size: .; V gene: TRBV2; CDR3 length: 11; CDR3 DNA: TGTGCCAGCAGTGGTAGAGAGACCCAGTACTTC; CDR3 protein: CASSGRETQYF
D gene: .; J gene: TRBJ2-5; clone size: .; V gene: TRBV7-8; CDR3 length: 14; CDR3 DNA: TGTGCCAGCAGCTTAGCGGACTTCCCCCGGACCCAGTACTTC; CDR3 protein: CASSLADFPRTQYF
D gene: .; J gene: TRBJ2-6; clone size: .; V gene: TRBV9; CDR3 length: 15; CDR3 DNA: TGTGCCAGCAGCGTAGGGGATACTGGGGCCAACGTCCTGACTTTC; CDR3 protein: CASSVGDTGANVLTF
D gene: TRBD1; J gene: TRBJ1-2; clone size: .; V gene: TRBV28; CDR3 length: 14; CDR3 DNA: TGTGCCAGCAGACCGGGACAGCCCTCTTATGGCTACACCTTC; CDR3 protein: CASRPGQPSYGYTF
D gene: .; J gene: TRBJ2-7; clone size: few; V gene: TRBV28; CDR3 length: 11; CDR3 DNA: TGTGCCAGCAGTTTTTCGGGTGGGCAGTACTTC; CDR3 protein: CASSFSGGQYF
D gene: .; J gene: TRBJ1-1; clone size: .; V gene: TRBV2; CDR3 length: 13; CDR3 DNA: TGTGCCAGCAGCCCATGGGGGGGTACTGAAGCTTTCTTT; CDR3 protein: CASSPWGGTEAFF
D gene: .; J gene: TRBJ2-5; clone size: .; V gene: TRBV6-6; CDR3 length: 15; CDR3 DNA: TGTGCCAGCAGTTACTCGAGGCCCAGTTGGGAGACCCAGTACTTC; CDR3 protein: CASSYSRPSWETQYF
D gene: .; J gene: TRBJ1-3; clone size: .; V gene: TRBV27; CDR3 length: 13; CDR3 DNA: TGTGCCAGCAGGGACAGCTCTGGAAACACCATATATTTT; CDR3 protein: CASRDSSGNTIYF
D gene: TRBD1; J gene: TRBJ2-3; clone size: once; V gene: TRBV5-1; CDR3 length: 14; CDR3 DNA: TGCGCCAGCAGCTTGGAGACAGGGCCAGATACGCAGTATTTT; CDR3 protein: CASSLETGPDTQYF
D gene: TRBD1; J gene: TRBJ2-1; clone size: .; V gene: TRBV15; CDR3 length: 15; CDR3 DNA: TGTGCCACCAGCAGAAGGGGGCCGGGACACAATGAGCAGTTCTTC; CDR3 protein: CATSRRGPGHNEQFF
D gene: .; J gene: TRBJ1-1; clone size: .; V gene: TRBV19; CDR3 length: 12; CDR3 DNA: TGTGCCAGTAGTGGGATGAACACTGAAGCTTTCTTT; CDR3 protein: CASSGMNTEAFF
D gene: .; J gene: TRBJ1-2; clone size: .; V gene: TRBV19; CDR3 length: 15; CDR3 DNA: TGTGCCAGTAGTATAGCCGGGGGGCAAAACTATGGCTACACCTTC; CDR3 protein: CASSIAGGQNYGYTF